These 9 T cell receptor beta chains were all obtained from the same sample, sequenced in a study of T-cell memory formation after mild COVID-19. TCRdb reprocessed the 5' RACE reads with MiXCR, giving one entry per CDR3 protein. There are 300,000 to 400,000 distinct CDR3 sequences in the sample; roughly 14% occur only once, and less than 25% lies in the top ten. The source material was PBMCs or a T cell subset sorted from them (not recorded which). These receptors were collected from a man younger than 35 who had mild COVID-19 (a few samples of this study predate the infection). Cell type and time point are not known.

This clonotype turned up a few times. The rearrangement links TRBV20-1 to TRBJ2-7; perhaps TRBD1 as D (7 bases). The CDR3 has 15 amino acids. Germline-derived CDR1 and CDR2 are DFQATT and SNEGSKA (reference sequence). The V end was cut by 0 bases, the J end by 6 bases, with 18 bases between. CDR3 in DNA: TGCAGTGCTAGAGATAGGGCAGGGGGGCAGATCGAGCAGTACTTC. Protein product: CSARDRAGGQIEQYF.

The chain has TRBV4-3 and TRBJ2-3; D may be TRBD1 or TRBD2 (5 bases each). The CDR3 is made up of 15 amino acids. Trimming cost V 0 bases and J 2 bases, with 9 bases left between them. The germline V gene encodes CDR1 LGHNA and CDR2 YSLEER. CDR3 loop: CASSQEGDLTDTQYF. The CDR3 coding sequence is TGCGCCAGCAGCCAAGAGGGGGATCTCACAGATACGCAGTATTTT.

This clonotype has only a few counts. The gene calls are TRBV6-5 and TRBJ2-2; the D call may be TRBD1 or TRBD2 (5 bases each). CDR1 MNHEY and CDR2 SVGAGI come from the germline V gene. V was cut by 0 bases and J by 5 bases, with 13 bases left in between. The CDR3 length is 16 residues. CDR3 region: CASSYSGVGWTGELFF. The CDR3 region has the DNA TGTGCCAGCAGTTACTCGGGGGTAGGGTGGACCGGGGAGCTGTTTTTT.

V gene TRBV5-1 combines with J gene TRBJ2-7, with a possible D match to TRBD2 (6 bases). The ends were cut back, 0 bases at V and 2 bases at J, with 15 bases in the middle. The germline gives CDR1 SGHRS, CDR2 YFSETQ. The CDR3 totals 16 residues. This chain's CDR3 is CASSLGVPASAYEQYF. The DNA for the CDR3 is TGCGCCAGCAGCTTGGGGGTCCCGGCTAGCGCCTACGAGCAGTACTTC.

This clonotype was seen at least ten times. J is TRBJ2-7 and V is TRBV12-3 or TRBV12-4, with D possibly TRBD2 on 5 matching bases. V gave up 6 bases and J gave up 7 bases, with 10 bases separating them. CDR3 length: 11 residues. The CDR3 here is CASSTRREQYF. In DNA form, the CDR3 reads TGTGCCAGCAGCACAAGGAGGGAGCAGTACTTC.

The chain carries TRBV23-1 and TRBJ2-7; the D gene is possibly TRBD2 (6 bases). TRBV23-1 is identified as an open reading frame with a role that is uncertain. V lost 11 bases, J lost 2 bases, and 19 bases lay in between. The CDR3 covers 14 residues. For the CDR3, the DNA is TGCGCCGGACTTCTGCGGGACGGAGCCTACGAGCAGTACTTC. It encodes CAGLLRDGAYEQYF.

There are a few counts of this clonotype. The chain carries TRBV20-1 and TRBJ1-2; 7 bases map to TRBD1. Germline CDR1 and CDR2: DFQATT and SNEGSKA (reference sequence). The CDR3 consists of 12 residues. J was trimmed by 8 bases and V by 6 bases; bases with no gene match: 9. CDR3 in amino acids: CSANDRAWGYTF. CDR3 DNA: TGCAGTGCCAATGACAGGGCATGGGGCTACACCTTC.

This clonotype was detected only a few times. The rearrangement links TRBV15 to TRBJ2-2, with 7 bases that match TRBD1. Germline lookup yields CDR1 LNHNV and CDR2 YYDKDF (reference sequence). V dropped 3 bases and J dropped 1; count of bases not matched to a gene: 5. The length of the CDR3 is 16 residues. The CDR3 protein is CATSSTGDRNTGELFF. CDR3 DNA sequence: TGTGCCACCAGCAGTACCGGGGACAGGAACACCGGGGAGCTGTTTTTT.

This clonotype showed up just a few times. This chain connects TRBV7-2 to TRBJ2-5, with TRBD2 identical over 14 bases. Germline values: CDR1 SGHTA, CDR2 FQGNSA. The CDR3 contains 16 residues. The trim removed 5 bases at V and 3 bases at J, leaving 5 bases unmatched. The chain's CDR3 is CASSPRGLAGEETQYF. Here the CDR3 DNA reads TGTGCCAGCAGCCCCCGGGGACTAGCGGGGGAAGAGACCCAGTACTTC. Based on the CDR3 plus reference TRBV7-2 and TRBJ2-5, the full variable domain is GAGVSQSPSNKVTEKGKDVELRCDPISGHTALYWYRQSLGQGLEFLIYFQGNSAPDKSGLPSDRFSAERTGGSVSTLTIQRTQQEDSAVYLCASSPRGLAGEETQYFGPGTRLLVL.